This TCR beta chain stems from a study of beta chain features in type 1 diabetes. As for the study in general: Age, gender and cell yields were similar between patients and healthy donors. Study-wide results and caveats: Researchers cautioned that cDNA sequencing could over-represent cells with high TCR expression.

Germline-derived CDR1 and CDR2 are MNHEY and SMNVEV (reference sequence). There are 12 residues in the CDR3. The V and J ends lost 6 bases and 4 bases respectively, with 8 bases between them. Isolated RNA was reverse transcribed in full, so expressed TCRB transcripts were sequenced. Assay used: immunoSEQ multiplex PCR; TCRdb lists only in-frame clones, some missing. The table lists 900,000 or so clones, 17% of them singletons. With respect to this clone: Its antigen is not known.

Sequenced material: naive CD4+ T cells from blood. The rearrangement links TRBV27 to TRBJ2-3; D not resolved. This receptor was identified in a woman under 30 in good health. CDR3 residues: CASRNVPDTQYF. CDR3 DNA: TGTGCCAGCAGAAATGTACCAGATACGCAGTATTTT.